Shown below are 19 T cell receptor beta chains from a single sample sequenced in a study of cytomegalovirus exposure and HLA in healthy donors. Some clones are missing from TCRdb's copy, which holds only in-frame ones; the method was immunoSEQ multiplex PCR. The sample records about 110,000 clones, approximately 85% being singletons. The sample consisted of PBMCs. The receptors were sampled from a woman under 30 in good health and CMV-seronegative.

A few counts support this clone. The V and J genes are TRBV5-1 and TRBJ2-7, with a weak D call TRBD2 (6 bases). This CDR3 has 16 residues. Germline V gives CDR1 SGHRS, CDR2 YFSETQ. Between the trimmed V and J ends, which lost 4 bases and 4 bases, there was a span of 21 bases. The CDR3 sequence is CASSHSSGVTWYEQYF. For the CDR3, the DNA is TGCGCCAGCAGCCATAGTTCGGGGGTTACATGGTACGAGCAGTACTTC.

The chain links TRBV6-1 to TRBJ1-6; TRBD1 agrees at 7 bases. The CDR3 has 15 amino acids. With V trimmed by 1 base and J by 4 bases, 1 base remained unmatched. Looked up from germline, CDR1 is MNHNS and CDR2 is SASEGT. The CDR3 is CASSEVGQYNSPLHF. The CDR3 DNA reads TGTGCCAGCAGTGAAGTGGGACAGTATAATTCACCCCTCCACTTT.

V usage is TRBV4-2 and J usage is TRBJ2-3; no definite D call. Looked up from germline, CDR1 is LGHNA and CDR2 is YNFKEQ. The length of the CDR3 is 12 residues. V lost 4 bases, J lost 1 base, and 3 bases lay in between. CDR3 nucleotide sequence: TGTGCCAGCAGCCCCGGCACAGATACGCAGTATTTT. This codes for CASSPGTDTQYF.

CDR3 nucleotides: TGCGCCAGCAGGTCTCCGGGACAGGGCTCTGGAAACACCATATATTTT. Its translation is CASRSPGQGSGNTIYF. V is TRBV5-1 and J is TRBJ1-3; 9 nucleotides align to TRBD1. The V segment lost 5 bases and the J segment 0 bases; nucleotides outside the gene matches: 6. The CDR3 contains 16 residues. The germline CDR1 and CDR2 sequences are SGHRS and YFSETQ. Supplemented by reference TRBV5-1 and TRBJ1-3, the full variable domain reads KAGVTQTPRYLIKTRGQQVTLSCSPISGHRSVSWYQQTPGQGLQFLFEYFSETQRNKGNFPGRFSGRQFSNSRSEMNVSTLELGDSALYLCASRSPGQGSGNTIYFGEGSWLTVV.

The V call is TRBV9, the J call TRBJ2-3; TRBD2 matches 10 bases. The germline CDR1 and CDR2 sequences are SGDLS and YYNGEE. This CDR3 contains 16 residues. V was pared by 1 base and J by 2 bases, with 4 bases of the junction left unmatched. The chain's CDR3 is CASSVLAGALTDTQYF. The CDR3 DNA reads TGTGCCAGCAGCGTACTAGCGGGGGCCCTCACAGATACGCAGTATTTT.

The chain uses TRBV7-3 and TRBJ1-1; D is uncertain. The CDR3 is made up of 14 amino acids. Trimming removed 2 bases at V and 6 bases at J, with 13 bases between. Germline V CDR1 and CDR2: SGHTA, FQGTGA. CDR3 bases: TGTGCCAGCAGCTTAGGTATCGGGTCGGCTGAAGCTTTCTTT. This translates into CASSLGIGSAEAFF.

This chain joins TRBV25-1 and TRBJ2-3; perhaps TRBD1 as D (5 bases). The V end was cut by 3 bases, the J end by 0 bases, with 7 bases between. This CDR3 spans 14 amino acids. Germline CDR1 MGHDK, CDR2 SYGVNS. As DNA, the CDR3 is TGTGCCAGCAGTGAGGGGCTGAGCACAGATACGCAGTATTTT. Translating gives CASSEGLSTDTQYF. The full variable domain, in which reference TRBV25-1 and TRBJ2-3 provide the parts outside the CDR3, is EADIYQTPRYLVIGTGKKITLECSQTMGHDKMYWYQQDPGMELHLIHYSYGVNSTEKGDLSSESTVSRIRTEHFPLTLESARPSHTSQYLCASSEGLSTDTQYFGPGTRLTVL.

The chain joins TRBV6-6 to TRBJ1-2; unclear D gene. This CDR3 region has 14 residues. V was pared by 2 bases and J by 0 bases, with 7 bases between. Germline values: CDR1 MNHNY, CDR2 SVGAGI (reference sequence). The CDR3 DNA reads as TGTGCCAGCAGTTACGGTGACTCTAACTATGGCTACACCTTC. It translates to CASSYGDSNYGYTF.

This sequence joins TRBV6-1 and TRBJ1-1, with 9 bases that match TRBD1. Germline CDR1 MNHNS, CDR2 SASEGT. There are 14 residues in the CDR3. Trimming took 4 bases from V and 4 from J; bases not matched to a gene: 4. The CDR3 bases are TGTGCCAGCAGTGGACAGGGGGTTAGCACTGAAGCTTTCTTT. Its translation is CASSGQGVSTEAFF.

V and J are TRBV10-3 and TRBJ1-1; tentative D call: TRBD1 (6 bases). The CDR3 is made up of 12 amino acids. Germline V gene lookup returns CDR1 ENHRY and CDR2 SYGVKD. V was shortened by 11 bases and J by 1 base, with 11 bases between the two germline ends. The CDR3 DNA is TGTGCCTCCAGACAGGCGAACACTGAAGCTTTCTTT. This codes for CASRQANTEAFF.

The rearrangement joins TRBV19 to TRBJ1-5, with TRBD1 identical over 9 bases. The CDR3 is made up of 15 amino acids. Germline V lookup: CDR1 LNHDA, CDR2 SQIVND (reference sequence). The junction had 3 bases not matched to a gene; V was cut back by 3 bases and J by 3 bases. The CDR3 sequence is CASSMDRGLNQPQHF. The CDR3 coding sequence is TGTGCCAGTAGTATGGACAGGGGCCTCAATCAGCCCCAGCATTTT.

This clone has just one count. The CDR3 nucleotides read TGTGCCAGTAGTATGGGGGCCCTTACCGGGGAGCAGTACTTC. Amino acids: CASSMGALTGEQYF. The gene calls are TRBV19 and TRBJ2-7; a possible D gene is TRBD1 (6 bases). Looked up from germline, CDR1 is LNHDA and CDR2 is SQIVND (reference sequence). The V gene lost 3 bases and the J gene lost 7 bases, with 16 bases spanning the gap. The CDR3 contains 14 residues.

This chain connects TRBV19 to TRBJ1-1, with D possibly being TRBD1 (5 bases). V shed 0 bases and J shed 5 bases, with 16 bases lying between them. Germline CDR1 LNHDA, CDR2 SQIVND (reference sequence). The CDR3 contains 16 residues. CDR3: CASSIDLGGVGTEAFF. CDR3 nucleotides: TGTGCCAGTAGTATAGATCTGGGAGGGGTGGGAACTGAAGCTTTCTTT.

V and J are TRBV7-2 and TRBJ1-3; D not resolved. CDR3 length equals 16 residues. The V end was cut by 5 bases, the J end by 2 bases, with 16 bases between. CDR1 and CDR2 (germline): SGHTA, FQGNSA. CDR3 protein: CASSPHGVIAGNTIYF. The CDR3 nucleotides read TGTGCCAGCAGCCCCCACGGGGTTATCGCTGGAAACACCATATATTTT.

The V gene is TRBV9, the J gene TRBJ2-1; 10 bases are shared with TRBD2. Germline CDR1 is SGDLS and CDR2 is YYNGEE. After removal of 4 bases from V and 10 bases from J, the junction contained 20 bases not matched to a gene. CDR3 length: 18 amino acids. CDR3 coding DNA: TGTGCCAGCAGCTCCTCGCCCCTAGCGGGGGCTCCCCGCGGGGAGCAGTTCTTC. Protein sequence: CASSSSPLAGAPRGEQFF.

The chain has TRBV4-1 and TRBJ1-5; TRBD1 aligns across 10 bases. After removal of 4 bases from V and 5 bases from J, the junction contained 5 bases not matched to a gene. The CDR3 runs to 15 residues. The V gene's germline CDR1 is MGHRA and CDR2 YSYEKL. CDR3 sequence reads: CASSLRQGAYQPQHF. CDR3 bases: TGCGCCAGCAGCCTCCGACAGGGGGCTTATCAGCCCCAGCATTTT.

The rearrangement uses TRBV4-1 and TRBJ2-1, with TRBD2 as a possible D gene (6 bases). The V gene lost 2 bases and the J gene lost 0 bases, with 17 bases spanning the gap. Germline V gene sequence: CDR1 MGHRA, CDR2 YSYEKL. CDR3 length: 18 amino acids. As DNA, the CDR3 is TGCGCCAGCAGCCAAAGTCCCCTTCGGGGGAGCTCCTACAATGAGCAGTTCTTC. This sequence encodes CASSQSPLRGSSYNEQFF.

The J gene is TRBJ2-2, the V gene TRBV15; D possibly corresponds to TRBD2 (6 bases). CDR1 LNHNV and CDR2 YYDKDF come from the germline V gene (reference sequence). V was clipped by 0 bases and J by 5 bases, with 16 bases between them. The CDR3 extends over 17 amino acids. The CDR3 here is CATSREFYDAGTGELFF. In DNA form, the CDR3 reads TGTGCCACCAGCAGAGAATTCTATGACGCGGGGACCGGGGAGCTGTTTTTT.

The V gene is TRBV5-1, the J gene TRBJ1-1; 8 bases fit TRBD1. The CDR3 has 14 amino acids. The J segment lost 8 bases and the V segment lost 4 bases, leaving 10 bases of the junction unmatched. Germline CDR1 SGHRS, CDR2 YFSETQ. CDR3 protein: CASSARGPLEEAFF. In DNA form, the CDR3 reads TGCGCCAGCAGCGCCAGGGGGCCTTTAGAGGAAGCTTTCTTT.